This TCR beta chain was profiled in a study of blood T cell repertoires in COVID-19. Germline CDR1 SGDLS, CDR2 YYNGEE. The CDR3 spans 14 residues. The germline V and J ends were trimmed by 0 bases and 6 bases, with 12 bases remaining between them. In the study's own analysis: Estimation of nucleated cell counts relied on the amplification of reference gene primers. Clones were sequenced by immunoSEQ multiplex PCR, and TCRdb holds only the in-frame ones, with some missing. The V and J calls and clone size come from that table; D and trimming were worked out from the DNA. The sample lists tens of thousands of clones, 87% occurring once.

What was sequenced was peripheral blood. The V call is TRBV9, the J call TRBJ2-5; no clear D gene. This clonotype was obtained from a woman at least 80 years old with active or convalescent COVID-19. The CDR3: CASSVGIVRKTQYF. CDR3 nucleotides: TGTGCCAGCAGCGTAGGAATCGTGAGGAAGACCCAGTACTTC.